The entry below describes one T cell receptor beta chain. Antigen: not known. This specimen comes from a study of PD-1 blockade in classical Hodgkin lymphoma. General study results and limits: Healthy donors reportedly exceeded newly diagnosed patients in baseline TCR diversity. What drove the repertoire differences, possibly disease activity or prior therapy, has not been defined.

Noted time point: newly diagnosed, previously untreated cHL patient sample. Magnetic negative selection was used to purify CD4+ T cells from thawed PBMCs. Comparison PBMCs came from previously untreated, newly diagnosed classical Hodgkin lymphoma patients. Sequencing was performed with immunoSEQ multiplex PCR; in TCRdb, only in-frame clones are kept and a portion is missing. The repertoire holds under 35,000 clones, with 89% as singletons. The CDR3 extends over 12 amino acids. Germline V gene data show CDR1 as SQVTM and CDR2 as ANQGSEA. Trimming left V 7 bases short and J 6 bases short, with 14 bases between.

The clonotype was recovered from a human donor with classical Hodgkin lymphoma. Sequencing was performed on CD4+ T cells from blood. The chain has TRBV29-1 and TRBJ2-3; D remains ambiguous. CDR3 DNA sequence: TGCAGCGCTGAGAGGTTTCGGGATACGCAGTATTTT. This sequence encodes CSAERFRDTQYF.